Each of the 2 T cell receptor beta chains below was sequenced from the same sample in a study of T-cell reconstitution after alpha-beta-depleted transplantation in children. A library of TCRbeta sequences, prepared with unique molecular identifiers, was generated. TCRdb ran MiXCR on the PCR reads and lists one entry per CDR3 protein. Of roughly 180,000 distinct CDR3 sequences listed, over 8.5% are singletons. Sequenced here: PBMCs, sampled before TCRalphabeta/CD19-depleted stem cell transplant. Receptors were obtained from a boy aged 2 to 10 with acute myeloid leukemia, due to receive a stem cell transplant.

This clonotype was seen many times. The V gene is TRBV11-3, the J gene TRBJ2-1, with D perhaps given as TRBD1 or TRBD2 (5 bases each). This CDR3 has 13 residues. The ends were cut back, 8 bases at V and 7 bases at J, with 15 bases in the middle. From germline, CDR1 is SGHNT and CDR2 YENEEA. CDR3 in amino acids: CASARVEGNEQFF. The CDR3 DNA sequence: TGTGCCAGCGCGCGGGTCGAGGGGAATGAGCAGTTCTTC.

Regarding this clonotype: The conserved closing phenylalanine or tryptophan is absent in this CDR3, likely reflecting a read error. The CDR3, as DNA: TGTGCCAGCAGCGGCCGGGACAGTCCCACAAATACGCAGTATTTA. As protein: CASSGRDSPTNTQYL. This rearrangement joins TRBV7-6 to TRBJ2-3; 7 bases line up with TRBD1. CDR3 length: 15 amino acids. Germline CDR1 SGHVS, CDR2 FNYEAQ.